This T cell receptor beta chain was documented in a study of blood T cell repertoires in COVID-19. In the original analysis: From reference gene primer amplification, estimates of nucleated cell counts were derived. Libraries were prepared by immunoSEQ multiplex PCR; TCRdb keeps only in-frame clonotypes and omits some of them. V, J and clone size derive from that table, while D and trimming were established from the DNA sequence. This sample carries approximately 190,000 clones, 84% of them seen once, and the ten largest clones take roughly 7%. This clone is a singleton in its sample. V was pared by 4 bases and J by 1 base, with 10 bases of the junction left unmatched. This CDR3 has 15 residues. CDR1 and CDR2 from the germline V gene are SQVTM and ANQGSEA.

Material: PBMCs or T cells enriched from blood (not recorded which). The sequence came from a man aged 35 to 55 who had recovered from COVID-19. The chain recombines TRBV29-1 with TRBJ2-7, with 7 bases identical to TRBD1. The CDR3 loop is CSVVLGTVPSYEQYF. The CDR3, as DNA: TGCAGCGTTGTACTCGGGACAGTTCCTTCCTACGAGCAGTACTTC.